The rows below give T cell receptor beta chains drawn from one sample of a study of lymphopenia after photon versus proton radiotherapy. The repertoire was sequenced with immunoSEQ multiplex PCR; TCRdb's copy has only in-frame clones and lacks some. The table includes 60,000 or so clones, around 87% detected once. The input for sequencing was peripheral blood, taken from a patient treated with photon-based radiotherapy. The receptors here all came from a man in his forties or fifties with gastric cancer. CDR3s leave out the opening cysteine and the closing phenylalanine or tryptophan. D genes are given only for firm matches.

v_gene,j_gene,d_gene,CDR3aa
TRBV6-5,TRBJ1-2,.,ASRPAQGRSGYT
TRBV7-8,TRBJ2-1,.,ASSPPSPNQF
TRBV30,TRBJ1-1,.,AWSANRETEAF
TRBV11-2,TRBJ2-7,.,ASSLWRSDYEQY
TRBV5-1,TRBJ2-7,.,ASSSGLKNEQY
TRBV18,TRBJ1-1,TRBD1,ASSPLQGAGNTEAF
TRBV4-3,TRBJ1-4,.,ASSQDSGGIGEKLF
TRBV2,TRBJ1-3,TRBD1,ASSEGQGNSGNTIY
TRBV19,TRBJ1-2,.,ASSIAGLQIGGYT
TRBV19,TRBJ1-1,TRBD1,ASSMGQVNTEAF
TRBV30,TRBJ1-6,.,AWTGGGNSPLH
TRBV19,TRBJ1-5,.,ASSWAERDNQPQH
TRBV2,TRBJ1-1,.,ATSQGEGTEAF
TRBV6-4,TRBJ1-5,.,ASSDSGNQPQH
TRBV13,TRBJ2-5,.,ASSLGDGEETQY
TRBV20-1,TRBJ1-1,.,SAQQRTEAF
TRBV27,TRBJ2-3,TRBD2,ASSPLLLAGGGADTQY
TRBV6-1,TRBJ1-5,.,ASSPTGINQPQH
TRBV18,TRBJ2-5,TRBD1,ASSRNGPAGQAYQETQY
TRBV7-2,TRBJ1-5,.,ASSLANRNQPQH
TRBV14,TRBJ1-6,TRBD1,ASSPGQGTYNSPLH
TRBV28,TRBJ1-5,.,ASSLWGRDGNQPQH
TRBV20-1,TRBJ1-2,.,SATGDYGYT
TRBV10-3,TRBJ2-3,.,AISERGSTDTQY
TRBV11-1,TRBJ1-1,TRBD1,ASSLSGGVWSNTEAF
TRBV7-9,TRBJ1-6,.,ASSGGNRSPLH
TRBV27,TRBJ1-4,.,ASSSVAANEKLF
TRBV28,TRBJ2-5,.,ASSLPGFQETQY
TRBV27,TRBJ1-1,.,ASSFRPTGNTEAF
TRBV14,TRBJ2-5,TRBD2,ASSRGTSGVQETQY
TRBV27,TRBJ2-1,.,ASSLTADLSYNEQF
TRBV4-1,TRBJ2-7,.,ASSQDPGAYEQY
TRBV5-4,TRBJ1-4,.,ASSLGGEMKEKLF
TRBV7-8,TRBJ2-5,TRBD1,AYRDRGETQY
TRBV6-1,TRBJ2-1,.,ASSPNTYNEQF
TRBV5-6,TRBJ1-1,.,ASSLYRTDITEAF
TRBV5-1,TRBJ2-2,TRBD1,ASSLFGDSQNTGELF
TRBV7-2,TRBJ2-7,.,ASSLQQWWQY
TRBV30,TRBJ1-6,.,ACRTVGSLH
TRBV30,TRBJ2-1,TRBD2,AWSGLAGGSYNEQF
TRBV4-3,TRBJ2-1,.,ASSPLSSYNEQF
TRBV4-3,TRBJ1-2,.,ASSQDRGGGYT
TRBV4-2,TRBJ2-7,.,ASSQVWTDDYEQY
TRBV4-1,TRBJ2-1,.,ASANQAYEQF
TRBV2,TRBJ2-5,.,ASSEVWGETQY
TRBV11-2,TRBJ2-1,.,ASSLAHYNEQF
TRBV5-4,TRBJ1-1,.,ASTQLQRDNTEAF